What follows are 32 T cell receptor beta chains derived from one specimen sequenced in a study of cytotoxic CD8 clonotypes in ibrutinib-treated CLL. Here immunoSEQ multiplex PCR was the method, and the copy in TCRdb shows in-frame clones only, minus some. The data hold 130,000 or so clones, with about 85% observed a single time. The sequenced sample was PBMCs, obtained after 24 months of ibrutinib treatment. Source of these receptors: a human donor with chronic lymphocytic leukemia.

The chain couples TRBV2 to TRBJ1-5; 8 bases fit TRBD1. CDR1 is SNHLY, CDR2 FYNNEI, per germline. V lost 6 bases, J lost 3 bases, and 10 bases stayed unmatched. The CDR3 runs 16 residues. This CDR3 is CASRIGQGLSNQPQHF. The CDR3 DNA sequence: TGTGCCAGCAGGATTGGACAGGGCCTTTCCAATCAGCCCCAGCATTTT.

This clone was picked up one time. The V call is TRBV5-4, the J call TRBJ1-6; D is undetermined. CDR1 and CDR2 from the germline V gene are SGHNT and YYREEE (reference sequence). V was clipped by 0 bases and J by 9 bases, with 7 bases between them. The CDR3 runs 13 residues. CDR3 bases: TGTGCCAGCAGCTTGGGGCCGAGTTCACCCCTCCACTTT. Amino acids: CASSLGPSSPLHF.

The count of this clone is one. The rearrangement uses TRBV19 and TRBJ1-1; no clear D. With 4 bases removed from V and 6 bases from J, the gap between germline ends came to 12 bases. The length of the CDR3 is 13 residues. Germline V CDR1 and CDR2: LNHDA, SQIVND (reference sequence). CDR3 sequence reads: CASSKSGKAEAFF. The CDR3 bases are TGTGCCAGTAGTAAGTCGGGGAAGGCTGAAGCTTTCTTT.

The chain couples TRBV9 to TRBJ1-6, with D perhaps TRBD1 (5 bases). There are 18 residues in the CDR3. The germline V gene encodes CDR1 SGDLS and CDR2 YYNGEE. V was trimmed by 3 bases and J by 0 bases, leaving 16 bases between them. The CDR3 is CASSAIPGQSSYNSPLHF. DNA for the CDR3: TGTGCCAGCAGCGCCATACCAGGGCAGAGCTCCTATAATTCACCCCTCCACTTT.

Only one count was recorded for this clone. The V and J genes are TRBV6-5 and TRBJ2-7; D unclear. The CDR3 totals 12 residues. V shed 5 bases and J shed 2 bases, with 7 bases lying between them. Germline CDR1 MNHEY, CDR2 SVGAGI. The CDR3: CASSEMAYEQYF. The CDR3 DNA sequence: TGTGCCAGCAGTGAGATGGCCTACGAGCAGTACTTC.

The chain links TRBV29-1 to TRBJ2-7; tentative D call: TRBD1 (6 bases). CDR1 and CDR2 (germline): SQVTM, ANQGSEA. V shed 1 base and J shed 4 bases, with 17 bases lying between them. The length of the CDR3 is 15 residues. The CDR3 nucleotides are TGCAGCGTTGAAGTGGCACAGGGCCCTCGGTACGAGCAGTACTTC. This encodes CSVEVAQGPRYEQYF.

The rearrangement links TRBV6-5 to TRBJ1-1; unclear D gene. Trimming removed 6 bases from V and 1 base from J, with 15 bases in between. This CDR3 contains 15 residues. The germline gives CDR1 MNHEY, CDR2 SVGAGI. The CDR3 here is CASRRIRSKNTEAFF. In DNA, the CDR3 is TGTGCCAGCAGAAGGATAAGATCTAAGAACACTGAAGCTTTCTTT.

This chain links TRBV5-4 with TRBJ2-1; D not certain. V was pared by 5 bases and J by 8 bases, with 11 bases between. CDR1 SGHNT and CDR2 YYREEE come from the germline V gene (reference sequence). This CDR3 has 12 amino acids. The CDR3 protein is CASRFITDEQFF. The CDR3 DNA follows: TGTGCCAGCAGGTTTATCACCGATGAGCAGTTCTTC.

This clone was observed a single time. V is TRBV19 and J is TRBJ1-2; D is unclear. V lost 7 bases and J 2 bases, leaving 14 bases between the germline ends. The CDR3 has 14 amino acids. Germline V lookup: CDR1 LNHDA, CDR2 SQIVND (reference sequence). CDR3 region: CASIRTRENYGYTF. CDR3 nucleotides: TGTGCCAGTATCCGGACTCGGGAAAACTATGGCTACACCTTC. Using reference TRBV19 and TRBJ1-2 for the parts outside the CDR3, the full variable domain is DGGITQSPKYLFRKEGQNVTLSCEQNLNHDAMYWYRQDPGQGLRLIYYSQIVNDFQKGDIAEGYSVSREKKESFPLTVTSAQKNPTAFYLCASIRTRENYGYTFGSGTRLTVV.

The rearrangement joins TRBV5-5 to TRBJ1-5; no reliable D call. This CDR3 has 15 amino acids. Germline assignment: CDR1 SGHKS and CDR2 YYEKEE (reference sequence). The V end lost 0 bases, the J end lost 1 base, and 8 bases lay between the germline ends. CDR3 region: CASSLGAGSNQPQHF. In nucleotides, the CDR3 is TGTGCCAGCAGCTTGGGGGCAGGAAGCAATCAGCCCCAGCATTTT.

J is TRBJ1-1 and V is TRBV18; 7 bases line up with TRBD1. CDR3 size: 13 residues. The J segment lost 6 bases and the V segment lost 3 bases, leaving 4 bases of the junction unmatched. In germline, CDR1 is KGHSH, CDR2 LQKENI. Here the CDR3 reads CASSPTGEAEAFF. The CDR3 DNA is TGTGCCAGCTCACCTACAGGGGAGGCTGAAGCTTTCTTT.

The chain carries TRBV11-2 and TRBJ1-1; 10 bases map to TRBD1. CDR3 size: 17 residues. Germline V lookup: CDR1 SGHAT, CDR2 FQNNGV. The J segment lost 1 base and the V segment lost 3 bases, leaving 8 bases of the junction unmatched. CDR3 coding DNA: TGTGCCAGCAGCTTGGCGACAGGGGGCTACACGAACACTGAAGCTTTCTTT. It is translated as CASSLATGGYTNTEAFF. The variable domain in full, completed from reference TRBV11-2 and TRBJ1-1, reads EAGVAQSPRYKIIEKRQSVAFWCNPISGHATLYWYQQILGQGPKLLIQFQNNGVVDDSQLPKDRFSAERLKGVDSTLKIQPAKLEDSAVYLCASSLATGGYTNTEAFFGQGTRLTVV.

The chain is built from TRBV4-3 and TRBJ2-6, with D possibly TRBD1 on 6 matching bases. The germline V and J ends were trimmed by 3 bases and 10 bases, with 13 bases remaining between them. Germline values: CDR1 LGHNA, CDR2 YSLEER. The CDR3 spans 14 residues. The CDR3 loop reads CASSQKTGRNVLTF. The CDR3 DNA is TGCGCCAGCAGCCAGAAGACAGGTAGAAACGTCCTGACTTTC.

This clone was found once. The V gene is TRBV4-3, the J gene TRBJ2-7; a weak D match, TRBD1 (6 bases). Germline CDR1 is LGHNA and CDR2 is YSLEER. Trimming took 4 bases from V and 5 from J, leaving 18 bases between them. The CDR3 is 15 amino acids. This chain's CDR3 is CASSLRNTGLDEQYF. CDR3 DNA: TGCGCCAGCAGCCTGCGAAATACAGGGCTGGACGAGCAGTACTTC.

The chain couples TRBV6-6 to TRBJ1-2, with 7 positions matching TRBD1. V lost 2 bases and J lost 2; bases outside the gene matches: 5. Germline CDR1 and CDR2: MNHNY and SVGAGI (reference sequence). This CDR3 is built from 15 residues. The CDR3 bases are TGTGCCAGCAGTTACCTTGGGGGACAGAACTATGGCTACACCTTC. Translated: CASSYLGGQNYGYTF.

As for this clone: At one boundary the junction diverges from the germline segment, which might be a read error. This chain links TRBV5-1 with TRBJ1-6; no clear D. The length of the CDR3 is 16 residues. Per germline, CDR1 SGHRS and CDR2 YFSETQ. The CDR3 DNA reads TGCACCAGCAGCTTTCTCGAAAGCTCCTATAATTCACCCCTCCACTTT. This encodes CTSSFLESSYNSPLHF.

Comment on this clone: The same CDR3 also results from other DNA sequences found in this sample. The chain carries TRBV30 and TRBJ2-5; D might be TRBD1 (6 bases). The CDR3 extends over 14 amino acids. The V end lost 0 bases, the J end lost 7 bases, and 15 bases lay between the germline ends. Per germline, CDR1 GTSNPN and CDR2 SVGIG (reference sequence). The chain's CDR3 is CAWSVRTWGRTQYF. The CDR3 coding sequence is TGTGCCTGGAGTGTTAGGACGTGGGGGCGGACCCAGTACTTC.

This clone was seen a few times. V is TRBV5-1 and J is TRBJ2-3; D unclear. In germline, CDR1 is SGHRS, CDR2 YFSETQ. The CDR3 runs to 16 residues. V dropped 4 bases and J dropped 0 bases, with 15 bases sitting between them. CDR3 nucleotide sequence: TGCGCCAGCAGCCCCGGTGGGATATCTAGCACAGATACGCAGTATTTT. This sequence encodes CASSPGGISSTDTQYF. Drawing the rest from reference TRBV5-1 and TRBJ2-3, the complete variable domain is KAGVTQTPRYLIKTRGQQVTLSCSPISGHRSVSWYQQTPGQGLQFLFEYFSETQRNKGNFPGRFSGRQFSNSRSEMNVSTLELGDSALYLCASSPGGISSTDTQYFGPGTRLTVL.

Here the CDR3 DNA reads TGTGCCAGCTCCCCCGGGTACGACAGGAAATATAGCAATCAGCCCCAGCATTTT. This encodes CASSPGYDRKYSNQPQHF. J is TRBJ1-5 and V is TRBV18; a possible D gene is TRBD1 (6 bases). V was shortened by 6 bases and J by 0 bases, with 21 bases between the two germline ends. The CDR3 is 18 residues long. CDR1 and CDR2 (germline): KGHSH, LQKENI. Drawing the rest from reference TRBV18 and TRBJ1-5, the complete variable domain is NAGVMQNPRHLVRRRGQEARLRCSPMKGHSHVYWYRQLPEEGLKFMVYLQKENIIDESGMPKERFSAEFPKEGPSILRIQQVVRGDSAAYFCASSPGYDRKYSNQPQHFGDGTRLSIL.

The chain uses TRBV5-1 and TRBJ2-5; D perhaps matches TRBD1 (6 bases). Germline CDR1 is SGHRS and CDR2 is YFSETQ. Trimming left V 1 base short and J 2 bases short, with 12 bases between. This CDR3 spans 15 amino acids. The CDR3 DNA reads as TGCGCCAGCAGCTTGTCTACAGGGATTCAAGAGACCCAGTACTTC. Protein product: CASSLSTGIQETQYF.

In DNA, the CDR3 is TGTGCCAGCAGTTTTGTCGTTGGGGACAGGGGCTCCTACGAGCAGTACTTC. This gives the protein CASSFVVGDRGSYEQYF. The chain carries TRBV28 and TRBJ2-7, with 10 bases lining up with TRBD1. Germline-derived CDR1 and CDR2 are MDHEN and SYDVKM. The CDR3 has 17 residues. Trimming at V came to 3 bases and at J to 0 bases, leaving 8 bases not matched to a gene.

The chain carries TRBV7-2 and TRBJ2-2, with 12 bases that match TRBD2. The CDR3 length is 18 residues. Germline V CDR1 and CDR2: SGHTA, FQGNSA. V trimming: 5 bases; J trimming: 0 bases; junction bases outside the gene matches: 7. The CDR3 DNA is TGTGCCAGCAGCAAGGTGACTAGCGGGGGAACGAACACCGGGGAGCTGTTTTTT. This codes for CASSKVTSGGTNTGELFF. The complete variable domain, with remaining parts taken from reference TRBV7-2 and TRBJ2-2, reads GAGVSQSPSNKVTEKGKDVELRCDPISGHTALYWYRQSLGQGLEFLIYFQGNSAPDKSGLPSDRFSAERTGGSVSTLTIQRTQQEDSAVYLCASSKVTSGGTNTGELFFGEGSRLTVL.

In this sample, this clone turned up a few times. The gene calls are TRBV7-3 and TRBJ1-2, with 7 bases identical to TRBD1. The germline V gene has CDR1 SGHTA and CDR2 FQGTGA. The CDR3 has 13 amino acids. The V segment lost 5 bases and the J segment 6 bases; nucleotides outside the gene matches: 6. The CDR3 protein is CASSTTGEDGYTF. The CDR3 coding sequence is TGTGCCAGCAGCACTACAGGGGAGGATGGCTACACCTTC.

The chain has TRBV6-5 and TRBJ1-2, with unresolved D. This CDR3 has 13 residues. Trimming took 0 bases from V and 8 from J, leaving 10 bases between them. The V gene's germline CDR1 is MNHEY and CDR2 SVGAGI. CDR3 coding DNA: TGTGCCAGCAGTTACTCGGGCAGCGAGGGCTACACCTTC. Amino acids: CASSYSGSEGYTF.

The rearrangement links TRBV11-1 to TRBJ1-1, with D tentatively TRBD1 (5 bases). Trimming took 4 bases from V and 4 from J, leaving 19 bases between them. Germline CDR1 SGHAT, CDR2 FQDESV (reference sequence). This CDR3 spans 16 amino acids. The CDR3, as DNA: TGTGCCAGCAGCTCAAACCCCCGCAGGGAATCCACTGAAGCTTTCTTT. As protein: CASSSNPRRESTEAFF.

The chain combines TRBV5-1 with TRBJ2-3; no clear D. The CDR3 loop spans 15 amino acids. V lost 0 bases to trimming and J lost 2 bases, with 10 bases between them. CDR1 is SGHRS, CDR2 YFSETQ, per germline. The CDR3: CASSLVDAVTDTQYF. The CDR3 coding sequence is TGCGCCAGCAGCTTGGTGGACGCTGTCACAGATACGCAGTATTTT.

CDR3 nucleotides: TGTGCCAGCTCACCTCAGACAGGGTTGGGTGAAGCTTTCTTT. Its translation: CASSPQTGLGEAFF. The chain couples TRBV18 to TRBJ1-1; 7 bases map to TRBD1. The CDR3 is made up of 14 amino acids. Trimming removed 3 bases from V and 7 bases from J; junction bases left unmatched: 8. The germline V gene encodes CDR1 KGHSH and CDR2 LQKENI. Based on the CDR3 plus reference TRBV18 and TRBJ1-1, the full variable domain is NAGVMQNPRHLVRRRGQEARLRCSPMKGHSHVYWYRQLPEEGLKFMVYLQKENIIDESGMPKERFSAEFPKEGPSILRIQQVVRGDSAAYFCASSPQTGLGEAFFGQGTRLTVV.

The V gene is TRBV5-4, the J gene TRBJ2-5, with D possibly matching TRBD1 (6 bases). This CDR3 has 15 amino acids. CDR1 and CDR2 from the germline V gene are SGHNT and YYREEE (reference sequence). Trimming stripped 1 base from V and 5 bases from J, with 15 bases between. CDR3 nucleotides: TGTGCCAGCAGCTTGCGCACAGGGTTGATGGAGACCCAGTACTTC. Protein product: CASSLRTGLMETQYF.

This chain links TRBV5-1 with TRBJ2-5, with 10 nucleotides matching TRBD2. The CDR3 runs to 14 residues. V lost 2 bases to trimming and J lost 6 bases; unmatched junction nucleotides: 4. Germline CDR1 and CDR2: SGHRS and YFSETQ. As DNA, the CDR3 is TGCGCCAGCAGCTTTACTAGCGGGGAAAAGACCCAGTACTTC. Translation: CASSFTSGEKTQYF. The complete variable domain, with remaining parts taken from reference TRBV5-1 and TRBJ2-5, reads KAGVTQTPRYLIKTRGQQVTLSCSPISGHRSVSWYQQTPGQGLQFLFEYFSETQRNKGNFPGRFSGRQFSNSRSEMNVSTLELGDSALYLCASSFTSGEKTQYFGPGTRLLVL.

The table lists this clone with a count of one. V and J are TRBV7-3 and TRBJ2-3; 7 bases line up with TRBD2. The V segment lost 2 bases and the J segment 1 base; nucleotides outside the gene matches: 3. Per germline, CDR1 SGHTA and CDR2 FQGTGA. The CDR3 is 15 amino acids. This CDR3 is CASSLEGRGTDTQYF. DNA for the CDR3: TGTGCCAGCAGCTTAGAGGGGAGGGGCACAGATACGCAGTATTTT.

This rearrangement joins TRBV19 to TRBJ1-2, with unresolved D. CDR1 and CDR2 from the germline V gene are LNHDA and SQIVND (reference sequence). V was shortened by 3 bases and J by 1 base, with 6 bases between the two germline ends. CDR3 length: 13 amino acids. The CDR3 spells CASSMGRNYGYTF. The CDR3 DNA reads TGTGCCAGTAGTATGGGCCGTAACTATGGCTACACCTTC. The full variable domain, completed using reference TRBV19 and TRBJ1-2, is DGGITQSPKYLFRKEGQNVTLSCEQNLNHDAMYWYRQDPGQGLRLIYYSQIVNDFQKGDIAEGYSVSREKKESFPLTVTSAQKNPTAFYLCASSMGRNYGYTFGSGTRLTVV.

The rearrangement joins TRBV9 to TRBJ2-7, with TRBD2 as a possible D gene (6 bases). Germline lookup yields CDR1 SGDLS and CDR2 YYNGEE. The CDR3 is 14 amino acids. With 4 bases removed from V and 4 bases from J, the gap between germline ends came to 15 bases. The CDR3 protein is CASSPDWGVYEQYF. CDR3 in DNA: TGTGCCAGCAGCCCGGACTGGGGGGTGTACGAGCAGTACTTC.